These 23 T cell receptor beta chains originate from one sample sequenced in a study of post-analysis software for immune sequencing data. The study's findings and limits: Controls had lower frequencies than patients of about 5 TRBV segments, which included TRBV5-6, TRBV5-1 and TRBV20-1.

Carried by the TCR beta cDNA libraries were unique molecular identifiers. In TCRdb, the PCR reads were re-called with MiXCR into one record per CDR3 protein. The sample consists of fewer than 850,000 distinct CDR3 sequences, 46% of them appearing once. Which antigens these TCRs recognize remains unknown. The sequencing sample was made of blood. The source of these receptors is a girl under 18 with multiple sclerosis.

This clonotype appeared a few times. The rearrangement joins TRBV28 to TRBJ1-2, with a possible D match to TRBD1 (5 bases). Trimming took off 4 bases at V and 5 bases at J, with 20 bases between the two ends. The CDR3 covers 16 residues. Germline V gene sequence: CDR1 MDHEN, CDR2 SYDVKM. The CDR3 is CASSSPTQRGAYGYTF. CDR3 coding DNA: TGTGCCAGCAGTTCCCCCACCCAGAGGGGAGCTTATGGCTACACCTTC.

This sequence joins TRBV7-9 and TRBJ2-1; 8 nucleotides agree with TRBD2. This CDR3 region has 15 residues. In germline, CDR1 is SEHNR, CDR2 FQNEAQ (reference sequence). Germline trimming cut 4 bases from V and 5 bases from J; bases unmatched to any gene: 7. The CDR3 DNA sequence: TGTGCCAGCAGCTCGGGCGGGAGGTCCCACAATGAGCAGTTCTTC. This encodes CASSSGGRSHNEQFF.

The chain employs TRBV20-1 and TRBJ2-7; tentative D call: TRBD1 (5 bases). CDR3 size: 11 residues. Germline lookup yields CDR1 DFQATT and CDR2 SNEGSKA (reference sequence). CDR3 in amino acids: CSALQGYEQYF. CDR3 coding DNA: TGCAGCGCGCTTCAGGGTTACGAGCAGTACTTC.

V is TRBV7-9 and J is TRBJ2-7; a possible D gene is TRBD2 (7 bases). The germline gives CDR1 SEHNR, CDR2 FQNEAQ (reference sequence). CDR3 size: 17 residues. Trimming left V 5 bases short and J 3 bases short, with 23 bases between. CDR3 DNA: TGTGCCAGCAGCCACAGAGGGGGGGGGACCATGGGCTACGAGCAGTACTTC. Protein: CASSHRGGGTMGYEQYF. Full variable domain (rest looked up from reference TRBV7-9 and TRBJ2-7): DTGVSQNPRHKITKRGQNVTFRCDPISEHNRLYWYRQTLGQGPEFLTYFQNEAQLEKSRLLSDRFSAERPKGSFSTLEIQRTEQGDSAMYLCASSHRGGGTMGYEQYFGPGTRLTVT.

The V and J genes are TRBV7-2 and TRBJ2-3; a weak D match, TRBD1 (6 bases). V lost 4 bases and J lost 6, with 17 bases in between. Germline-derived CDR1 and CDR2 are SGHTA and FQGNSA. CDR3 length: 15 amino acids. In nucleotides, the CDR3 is TGTGCCAGCAGCTCTTTGCAGGGGATATACGATACGCAGTATTTT. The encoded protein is CASSSLQGIYDTQYF.

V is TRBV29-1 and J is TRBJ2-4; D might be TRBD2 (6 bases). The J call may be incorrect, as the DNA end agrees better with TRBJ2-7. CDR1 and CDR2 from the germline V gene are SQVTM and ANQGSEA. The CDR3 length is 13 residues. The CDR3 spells CSVERDSSYEQYF. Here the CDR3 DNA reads TGCAGCGTTGAAAGGGACTCCAGCTACGAGCAGTACTTC.

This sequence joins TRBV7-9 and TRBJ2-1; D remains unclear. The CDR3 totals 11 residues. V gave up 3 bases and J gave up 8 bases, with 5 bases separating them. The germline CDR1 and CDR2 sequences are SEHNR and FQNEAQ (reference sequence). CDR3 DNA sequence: TGTGCCAGCAGCTTTATCCATGAGCAGTTCTTC. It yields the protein CASSFIHEQFF.

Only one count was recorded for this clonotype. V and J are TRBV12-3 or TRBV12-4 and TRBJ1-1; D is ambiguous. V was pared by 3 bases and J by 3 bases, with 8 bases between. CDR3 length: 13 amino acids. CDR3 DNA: TGTGCCAGCAGTTTCGATTCGGACACTGAAGCTTTCTTT. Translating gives CASSFDSDTEAFF.

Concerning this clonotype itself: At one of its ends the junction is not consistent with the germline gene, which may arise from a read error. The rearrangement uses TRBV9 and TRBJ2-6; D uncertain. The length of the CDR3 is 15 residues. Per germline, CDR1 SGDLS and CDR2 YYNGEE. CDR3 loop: CASSWTPGGANVLTF. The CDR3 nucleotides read TGCGCCAGCAGTTGGACGCCTGGTGGGGCCAACGTCCTGACTTTC.

CDR3 nucleotides: TGCAGCGTTGAATCGGGACAGTCCCTTACGGCCTACAATGAGCAGTTCTTC. The encoded protein is CSVESGQSLTAYNEQFF. The chain is built from TRBV29-1 and TRBJ2-1; the match to TRBD1 covers 7 bases. The germline gives CDR1 SQVTM, CDR2 ANQGSEA. The CDR3 is 17 amino acids. Trimming cost V 2 bases and J 2 bases; bases outside gene matches: 12.

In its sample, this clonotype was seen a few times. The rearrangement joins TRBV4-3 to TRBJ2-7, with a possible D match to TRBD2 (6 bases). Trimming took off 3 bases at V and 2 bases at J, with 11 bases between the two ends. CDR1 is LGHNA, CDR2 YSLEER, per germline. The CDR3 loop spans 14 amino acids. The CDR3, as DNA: TGCGCCAGCAGCCAGGTTAGCGGCCCCTACGAGCAGTACTTC. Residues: CASSQVSGPYEQYF.

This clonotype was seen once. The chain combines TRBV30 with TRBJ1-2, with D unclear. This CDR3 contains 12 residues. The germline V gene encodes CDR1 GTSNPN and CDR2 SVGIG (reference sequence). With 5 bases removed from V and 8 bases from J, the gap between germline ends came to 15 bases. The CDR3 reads CAWVRGMRGYTF. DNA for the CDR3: TGTGCCTGGGTTCGGGGAATGCGAGGCTACACCTTC.

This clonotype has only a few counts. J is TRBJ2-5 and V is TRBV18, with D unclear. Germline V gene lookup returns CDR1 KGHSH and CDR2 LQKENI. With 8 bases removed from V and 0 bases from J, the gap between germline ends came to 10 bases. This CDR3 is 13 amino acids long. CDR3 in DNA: TGTGCCAGCGCCAACAAGTACCAAGAGACCCAGTACTTC. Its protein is CASANKYQETQYF.

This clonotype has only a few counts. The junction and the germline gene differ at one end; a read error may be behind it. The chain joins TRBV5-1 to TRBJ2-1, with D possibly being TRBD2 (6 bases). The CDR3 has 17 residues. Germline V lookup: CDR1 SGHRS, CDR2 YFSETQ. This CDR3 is CAGSLDLVAARHNEQFF. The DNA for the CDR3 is TGCGCCGGCAGCTTGGATCTGGTAGCGGCTAGGCACAATGAGCAGTTCTTC.

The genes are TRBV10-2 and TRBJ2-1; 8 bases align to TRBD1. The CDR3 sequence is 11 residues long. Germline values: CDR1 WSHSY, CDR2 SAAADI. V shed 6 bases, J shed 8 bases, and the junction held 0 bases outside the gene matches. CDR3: CASRQGDEQFF. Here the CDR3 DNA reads TGCGCCAGCAGACAGGGGGATGAGCAGTTCTTC.

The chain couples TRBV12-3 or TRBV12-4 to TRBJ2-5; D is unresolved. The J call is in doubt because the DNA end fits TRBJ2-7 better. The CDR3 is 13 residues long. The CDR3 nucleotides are TGTGCCAGCAGTTTTGGACCTAACTACGAGCAGTACTTC. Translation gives CASSFGPNYEQYF.

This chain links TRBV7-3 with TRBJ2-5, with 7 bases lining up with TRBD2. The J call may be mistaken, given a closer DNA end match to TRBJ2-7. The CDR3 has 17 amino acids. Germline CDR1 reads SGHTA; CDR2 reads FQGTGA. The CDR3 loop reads CASSLNRGLVGVGEQYF. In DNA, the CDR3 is TGTGCCAGCAGCTTAAATCGCGGACTAGTGGGAGTGGGCGAGCAGTACTTC.

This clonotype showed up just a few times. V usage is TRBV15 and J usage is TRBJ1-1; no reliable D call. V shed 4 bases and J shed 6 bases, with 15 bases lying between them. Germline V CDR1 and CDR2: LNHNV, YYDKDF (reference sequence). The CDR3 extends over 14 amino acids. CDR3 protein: CATSNPRGLAEAFF. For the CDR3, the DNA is TGTGCCACCAGCAACCCTCGAGGCTTGGCTGAAGCTTTCTTT.

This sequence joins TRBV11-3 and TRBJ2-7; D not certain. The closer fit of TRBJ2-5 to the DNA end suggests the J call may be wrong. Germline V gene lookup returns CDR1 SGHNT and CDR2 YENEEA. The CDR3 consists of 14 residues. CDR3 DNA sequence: TGTGCCAGCAGCCTCATGGGCTACCAAGAGACCCAGTACTTC. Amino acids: CASSLMGYQETQYF.

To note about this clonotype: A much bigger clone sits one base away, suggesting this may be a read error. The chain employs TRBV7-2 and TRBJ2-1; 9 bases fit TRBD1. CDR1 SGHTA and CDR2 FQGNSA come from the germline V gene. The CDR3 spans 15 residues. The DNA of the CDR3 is TGTGCCAGCAGCCAGGGACAGGGCCCCTACAATAAGCAGTTCTTC. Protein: CASSQGQGPYNKQFF.

The DNA of the CDR3 is TGTGCCAGCAGCCCCCGGGAGGGAGTCTACGTCGAGCAGTACTTC. This codes for CASSPREGVYVEQYF. V and J are TRBV7-9 and TRBJ2-7, with 8 bases that match TRBD2. Germline V gene sequence: CDR1 SEHNR, CDR2 FQNEAQ (reference sequence). This CDR3 has 15 amino acids. V dropped 5 bases and J dropped 6; count of bases not matched to a gene: 12.

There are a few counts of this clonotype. CDR3 coding DNA: TGTGCCAGCAGCCAACCGAGCGGGCTCGGCTATGGCTACACCTTC. It codes for CASSQPSGLGYGYTF. The genes are TRBV3-1 and TRBJ1-2; D not certain. CDR1 and CDR2 (germline): LGHDT, YNNKEL (reference sequence). V lost 2 bases, J lost 4 bases, and 14 bases lay in between. CDR3 length: 15 amino acids.

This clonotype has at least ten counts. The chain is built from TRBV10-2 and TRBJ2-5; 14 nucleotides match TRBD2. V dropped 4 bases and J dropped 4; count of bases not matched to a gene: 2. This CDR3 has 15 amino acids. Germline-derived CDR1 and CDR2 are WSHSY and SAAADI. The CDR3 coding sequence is TGCGCCAGCAGTGTGACTAGCGGGAGGGGAGAGACCCAGTACTTC. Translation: CASSVTSGRGETQYF.